These 23 T cell receptor beta chains share one sample of origin, sequenced in a study of beta chain features in type 1 diabetes. The authors reverse transcribed all of the isolated RNA, so sequencing captured expressed TCRB transcripts. Assay: immunoSEQ multiplex PCR; the TCRdb copy retains only in-frame clones and omits some. The repertoire includes a few hundred thousand clones, less than 20% of them detected once, and roughly 0.045% sits in the top ten. The specimen was naive CD4+ T cells from blood. Receptors were obtained from a woman between 18 and 29 years old in good health.

This rearrangement joins TRBV15 to TRBJ2-2; D call uncertain. Looked up from germline, CDR1 is LNHNV and CDR2 is YYDKDF (reference sequence). The CDR3 runs 13 residues. The V end was cut by 6 bases, the J end by 3 bases, with 8 bases between. CDR3 nucleotides: TGTGCCACCAGTCCCAGATACACCGGGGAGCTGTTTTTT. Its translation: CATSPRYTGELFF. The entire variable domain, with the rest obtained from reference TRBV15 and TRBJ2-2, is as follows: DAMVIQNPRYQVTQFGKPVTLSCSQTLNHNVMYWYQQKSSQAPKLLFHYYDKDFNNEADTPDNFQSRRPNTSFCFLDIRSPGLGDTAMYLCATSPRYTGELFFGEGSRLTVL.

Only a few counts were recorded for this clone. V gene TRBV2 combines with J gene TRBJ1-1; 8 nucleotides agree with TRBD1. With V trimmed by 8 bases and J by 5 bases, 4 bases remained unmatched. This CDR3 region has 12 residues. CDR1 is SNHLY, CDR2 FYNNEI, per germline. In DNA form, the CDR3 reads TGTGCCAGCCAGGGGGCGAGGACTGAAGCTTTCTTT. Translation: CASQGARTEAFF.

There are a few counts of this clone. The chain links TRBV29-1 to TRBJ1-2, with D possibly TRBD1 on 6 matching bases. The CDR3 sequence is 12 residues long. Germline loops: CDR1 SQVTM, CDR2 ANQGSEA. V lost 4 bases and J lost 4, with 10 bases in between. The CDR3 DNA is TGCAGCGTTGGTGAAGGGGGCTATGGCTACACCTTC. This translates into CSVGEGGYGYTF.

In its sample, this clone was seen a few times. Within the sample, other DNA sequences also encode this same CDR3. This chain links TRBV30 with TRBJ2-5, with D possibly TRBD2 on 6 matching bases. Trimming left V 1 base short and J 5 bases short, with 8 bases between. The CDR3 length is 12 residues. From germline, CDR1 is GTSNPN and CDR2 SVGIG (reference sequence). The CDR3 is CAWSGGVETQYF. The CDR3 DNA sequence: TGTGCCTGGAGTGGGGGGGTTGAGACCCAGTACTTC.

This clone turned up a few times. This sequence joins TRBV11-1 and TRBJ1-1, with D possibly matching TRBD1 (5 bases). The V end was cut by 6 bases, the J end by 10 bases, with 18 bases between. CDR1 and CDR2 from the germline V gene are SGHAT and FQDESV (reference sequence). The CDR3 has 13 amino acids. The CDR3 is CASSKEWQGGAFF. The CDR3 DNA follows: TGTGCCAGCAGTAAAGAGTGGCAGGGCGGAGCTTTCTTT. The whole variable domain, remainder taken from reference TRBV11-1 and TRBJ1-1, is EAEVAQSPRYKITEKSQAVAFWCDPISGHATLYWYRQILGQGPELLVQFQDESVVDDSQLPKDRFSAERLKGVDSTLKIQPAELGDSAMYLCASSKEWQGGAFFGQGTRLTVV.

The gene calls are TRBV30 and TRBJ2-7, with 9 bases aligning to TRBD1. This CDR3 has 13 amino acids. The trim removed 6 bases at V and 1 base at J, leaving 4 bases unmatched. Per germline, CDR1 GTSNPN and CDR2 SVGIG (reference sequence). The CDR3 coding sequence is TGTGCCTGTTTACAGGGGGCATCCTACGAGCAGTACTTC. Protein sequence: CACLQGASYEQYF.

This clone was counted only a few times. The missing conserved phenylalanine or tryptophan at the end of this CDR3 makes a read error likely. The DNA is omitted, as the CDR3 cannot be located on it reliably, and the CDR3 follows TCRdb's listing. The gene calls are TRBV15 and TRBJ2-7; the table's D call of TRBD2 was not tested on the DNA. The CDR3 has 11 residues if both end residues are counted. In germline, CDR1 is LNHNV, CDR2 YYDKDF (reference sequence). This CDR3 reads CATSSRLGNYP.

This clone was seen a handful of times. The rearrangement uses TRBV29-1 and TRBJ2-5, with TRBD2 matching 10 bases. Germline V CDR1 and CDR2: SQVTM, ANQGSEA. V dropped 6 bases and J dropped 5; count of bases not matched to a gene: 6. CDR3 length: 13 amino acids. CDR3 in DNA: TGCAGCGTAGCGGGAGGGCCAGGGGAGACCCAGTACTTC. Amino acids: CSVAGGPGETQYF. Full variable domain (outside the CDR3, taken from reference TRBV29-1 and TRBJ2-5): SAVISQKPSRDICQRGTSLTIQCQVDSQVTMMFWYRQQPGQSLTLIATANQGSEATYESGFVIDKFPISRPNLTFSTLTVSNMSPEDSSIYLCSVAGGPGETQYFGPGTRLLVL.

The chain has TRBV7-2 and TRBJ1-5; 7 nucleotides align to TRBD1. V lost 2 bases, J lost 0 bases, and 10 bases stayed unmatched. Per the germline V gene, CDR1 is SGHTA and CDR2 is FQGNSA. The CDR3 is 18 residues long. The CDR3 loop is CASSLPRDSQNSNQPQHF. DNA for the CDR3: TGTGCCAGCAGCTTACCCAGGGACAGCCAAAATAGCAATCAGCCCCAGCATTTT.

In this sample, this clone turned up a few times. The chain links TRBV29-1 to TRBJ2-5, with TRBD2 identical over 9 bases. Germline V gene lookup returns CDR1 SQVTM and CDR2 ANQGSEA. The CDR3 covers 14 residues. Trimming cost V 3 bases and J 5 bases; bases outside gene matches: 7. CDR3 residues: CSVDRAGGRETQYF. In DNA, the CDR3 is TGCAGCGTTGATCGAGCGGGGGGCCGGGAGACCCAGTACTTC.

This chain connects TRBV25-1 to TRBJ2-2; D call uncertain. V lost 4 bases and J lost 1, with 7 bases in between. The CDR3 is made up of 14 amino acids. Germline values: CDR1 MGHDK, CDR2 SYGVNS. CDR3 DNA sequence: TGTGCCAGCAGTGCTGGGCAGAACACCGGGGAGCTGTTTTTT. It translates to CASSAGQNTGELFF. Complete variable domain (other parts from reference TRBV25-1 and TRBJ2-2): EADIYQTPRYLVIGTGKKITLECSQTMGHDKMYWYQQDPGMELHLIHYSYGVNSTEKGDLSSESTVSRIRTEHFPLTLESARPSHTSQYLCASSAGQNTGELFFGEGSRLTVL.

This chain links TRBV7-9 with TRBJ2-1, with 11 bases fitting TRBD2. CDR3 length: 14 amino acids. From germline, CDR1 is SEHNR and CDR2 FQNEAQ (reference sequence). V lost 7 bases, J lost 9 bases, and 8 bases stayed unmatched. CDR3 DNA: TGTGCCAGCACTAAACTAGCGGGAGAGGGTGAGCAGTTCTTC. Its protein is CASTKLAGEGEQFF.

This clone was seen only a few times. The rearrangement uses TRBV7-2 and TRBJ2-5; D ambiguous. The CDR3 covers 14 residues. V lost 1 base to trimming and J lost 0 bases, with 6 bases between them. Germline V CDR1 and CDR2: SGHTA, FQGNSA. The CDR3 loop is CASSLDRYQETQYF. The CDR3 DNA reads TGTGCCAGCAGCTTAGATAGATACCAAGAGACCCAGTACTTC.

The chain is built from TRBV14 and TRBJ2-3; TRBD1 is a possible D gene (5 bases). Trimming stripped 4 bases from V and 2 bases from J, with 13 bases between. The CDR3 has 15 amino acids. CDR1 and CDR2 from the germline V gene are SGHDN and FVKESK. The CDR3 sequence: CASSPQGKITDTQYF. DNA of the CDR3: TGTGCCAGCAGCCCGCAGGGAAAGATCACAGATACGCAGTATTTT.

The rearrangement uses TRBV6-5 and TRBJ1-1, with TRBD1 matching 10 bases. The CDR3 runs to 13 residues. Looked up from germline, CDR1 is MNHEY and CDR2 is SVGAGI. With V trimmed by 5 bases and J by 10 bases, 7 bases remained unmatched. The CDR3 loop is CASSQLDRGLAFF. The CDR3 DNA reads as TGTGCCAGCAGTCAACTAGACAGGGGGCTAGCTTTCTTT.

This rearrangement joins TRBV5-1 to TRBJ2-6, with TRBD1 matching 8 bases. CDR3 length: 18 amino acids. CDR1 and CDR2 (germline): SGHRS, YFSETQ. V gave up 6 bases and J gave up 0 bases; unmatched junction bases: 11. In DNA form, the CDR3 reads TGCGCCAGCACCCTCGCAGGGGGCTTTAGCTCTGGGGCCAACGTCCTGACTTTC. Translation gives CASTLAGGFSSGANVLTF.

This clone has more than one count but fewer than ten. The chain links TRBV2 to TRBJ2-1; possible D gene TRBD2, 7 bases. This CDR3 is built from 15 residues. The germline V gene has CDR1 SNHLY and CDR2 FYNNEI. V lost 4 bases, J lost 4 bases, and 14 bases lay in between. The CDR3 nucleotides read TGTGCCAGCAGTGCAAGGGGGGGGTCATACAATGAGCAGTTCTTC. The encoded protein is CASSARGGSYNEQFF.

The chain has TRBV5-4 and TRBJ2-1, with 7 bases aligning to TRBD2. Trimming at V came to 4 bases and at J to 6 bases, leaving 19 bases not matched to a gene. In germline, CDR1 is SGHNT, CDR2 YYREEE (reference sequence). The CDR3 spans 18 residues. The CDR3 is CASSPDLSRLASFNEQFF. CDR3 in DNA: TGTGCCAGCAGCCCAGACTTATCCCGACTAGCCAGCTTCAATGAGCAGTTCTTC.

Only a few counts were recorded for this clone. The chain joins TRBV29-1 to TRBJ1-4, with 7 bases matching TRBD1. This CDR3 contains 13 residues. The germline CDR1 and CDR2 sequences are SQVTM and ANQGSEA. V was pared by 6 bases and J by 3 bases, with 4 bases of the junction left unmatched. CDR3 sequence reads: CSVAGGANEKLFF. The CDR3, as DNA: TGCAGCGTGGCAGGGGGAGCTAATGAAAAACTGTTTTTT.

This clone has only a few counts. The J gene is TRBJ2-1, the V gene TRBV7-2; perhaps TRBD2 as D (5 bases). The germline V gene has CDR1 SGHTA and CDR2 FQGNSA. The germline V and J ends were trimmed by 4 bases and 8 bases, with 15 bases remaining between them. There are 14 residues in the CDR3. The CDR3 loop is CASSSDSRYDEQFF. The CDR3 nucleotides are TGTGCCAGCAGCTCGGACTCCCGATACGATGAGCAGTTCTTC.

This clone was observed a single time. This sequence joins TRBV5-1 and TRBJ1-1, with no clear D. With 4 bases removed from V and 4 bases from J, the gap between germline ends came to 17 bases. Germline CDR1 reads SGHRS; CDR2 reads YFSETQ. The CDR3 covers 15 residues. CDR3 coding DNA: TGCGCCAGCAGCCGCCCACCGGAGGTTCCCACTGAAGCTTTCTTT. The encoded protein is CASSRPPEVPTEAFF. Complete variable domain (other parts from reference TRBV5-1 and TRBJ1-1): KAGVTQTPRYLIKTRGQQVTLSCSPISGHRSVSWYQQTPGQGLQFLFEYFSETQRNKGNFPGRFSGRQFSNSRSEMNVSTLELGDSALYLCASSRPPEVPTEAFFGQGTRLTVV.

The CDR3 sequence: CATSREGAGPNEQFF. CDR3 bases: TGTGCCACCAGCAGAGAGGGGGCAGGGCCTAATGAGCAGTTCTTC. The chain joins TRBV15 to TRBJ2-1; D might be TRBD1 (6 bases). V was clipped by 0 bases and J by 7 bases, with 13 bases between them. Germline CDR1 and CDR2: LNHNV and YYDKDF (reference sequence). The length of the CDR3 is 15 residues.

In nucleotides, the CDR3 is TGCGCCAGCACGAGGAAGGGGCACGAGCAGTACTTC. It yields the protein CASTRKGHEQYF. The gene calls are TRBV5-1 and TRBJ2-7; perhaps TRBD1 as D (5 bases). V was clipped by 6 bases and J by 5 bases, with 12 bases between them. The germline gives CDR1 SGHRS, CDR2 YFSETQ. This CDR3 has 12 residues.